One sample yielded the 10 T cell receptor beta chains listed below, sequenced in a study of response to subunit inactivated influenza vaccine (dated by TCRdb to the late 2010s). The library was prepared using RT-PCR. The instrument was an Illumina HiSeq 2500. Using fastp at Q25 and MiXCR, TCRdb reprocessed the public reads and kept productive beta chains. Every CDR3 protein is listed once, alongside the most common genes and DNA of its rows. Recorded for this sample are 710,000 or so distinct CDR3 sequences; roughly 14% of them occurred a single time. The ten largest clones take up about 9.9% of the sample. Sample: PBMCs from blood, taken 12 days after vaccination. All receptors derive from a man aged 45-65 years who received an inactivated influenza vaccine. Donor details come from another sample of the same person, matched by shared clones.

The chain combines TRBV28 with TRBJ2-6; D gene uncertain. Trimming cost V 3 bases and J 4 bases, with 10 bases left between them. Germline V CDR1 and CDR2: MDHEN, SYDVKM. CDR3 size: 15 residues. DNA of the CDR3: TGTGCCAGCAGTTTTGGGTCTCTGGGGGCCAACGTCCTGACTTTC. This gives the protein CASSFGSLGANVLTF.

The V and J genes are TRBV4-2 and TRBJ2-7; TRBD1 matches 7 bases. Germline CDR1 is LGHNA and CDR2 is YNFKEQ. This CDR3 has 15 residues. V shed 4 bases and J 5 bases; nucleotides not matched to a gene: 11. CDR3 nucleotide sequence: TGTGCCAGCAGCCGGTTCGAAAACACAGGGGACGAGCAGTACTTC. Protein product: CASSRFENTGDEQYF.

The rearrangement joins TRBV20-1 to TRBJ2-1, with 15 bases that match TRBD2. Germline trimming cut 5 bases from V and 10 bases from J; bases unmatched to any gene: 6. This CDR3 has 14 residues. The germline V gene encodes CDR1 DFQATT and CDR2 SNEGSKA (reference sequence). In DNA, the CDR3 is TGCAGTGCTCGGACTAGCGGGAGGGCTGTAGAGCAGTTCTTC. Protein sequence: CSARTSGRAVEQFF.

Ten or more counts support this clonotype. V and J are TRBV20-1 and TRBJ1-5; 11 bases line up with TRBD1. CDR3 size: 14 residues. Per the germline V gene, CDR1 is DFQATT and CDR2 is SNEGSKA (reference sequence). J lost 2 bases, V lost 5 bases, and 2 bases had no gene match. DNA of the CDR3: TGCAGTGCTGGGACAGGGGGTGGCAATCAGCCCCAGCATTTT. Translating it yields CSAGTGGGNQPQHF.

In its sample, this clonotype was seen many times. The chain has TRBV7-8 and TRBJ2-1; 11 positions agree with TRBD2. The CDR3 totals 15 residues. V trimming: 9 bases; J trimming: 8 bases; junction bases outside the gene matches: 12. Germline-derived CDR1 and CDR2 are SGHVS and FQNEAQ. The CDR3 sequence is CASNLLAGGFDEQFF. DNA for the CDR3: TGTGCCAGTAACCTTTTAGCGGGGGGGTTTGATGAGCAGTTCTTC.

This chain links TRBV5-1 with TRBJ2-6; 8 bases align to TRBD1. Trimming cost V 4 bases and J 1 base; bases outside gene matches: 4. Germline V gene lookup returns CDR1 SGHRS and CDR2 YFSETQ. This CDR3 region has 16 residues. Here the CDR3 reads CASSQRTGSGANVLTF. CDR3 nucleotides: TGCGCCAGCAGCCAAAGGACAGGGTCTGGGGCCAACGTCCTGACTTTC. The complete variable domain, with remaining parts taken from reference TRBV5-1 and TRBJ2-6, reads KAGVTQTPRYLIKTRGQQVTLSCSPISGHRSVSWYQQTPGQGLQFLFEYFSETQRNKGNFPGRFSGRQFSNSRSEMNVSTLELGDSALYLCASSQRTGSGANVLTFGAGSRLTVL.

This chain links TRBV12-3 or TRBV12-4 with TRBJ1-2, with 8 bases fitting TRBD1. Trimming took 3 bases from V and 0 from J; bases not matched to a gene: 3. The length of the CDR3 is 15 residues. CDR3 in DNA: TGTGCCAGCAGTTTTGGGACAGGAACTAACTATGGCTACACCTTC. Its protein product is CASSFGTGTNYGYTF.

The genes are TRBV15 and TRBJ2-2; TRBD2 is a possible D gene (5 bases). From germline, CDR1 is LNHNV and CDR2 YYDKDF (reference sequence). Trimming left V 0 bases short and J 4 bases short, with 9 bases between. This CDR3 region has 15 residues. CDR3 sequence (DNA): TGTGCCACCAGCAGAGATCGGAGGAGCACCGGGGAGCTGTTTTTT. As protein: CATSRDRRSTGELFF.

This clonotype was observed a few times. The chain employs TRBV11-2 and TRBJ2-4, with D maybe TRBD2 (5 bases). The CDR3 covers 12 residues. Germline CDR1 is SGHAT and CDR2 is FQNNGV. V lost 2 bases to trimming and J lost 9 bases, with 8 bases between them. The DNA for the CDR3 is TGTGCCAGCAGCTTAAGGGAGCGCATTCAGTACTTC. This codes for CASSLRERIQYF.

This clonotype was observed a handful of times. The V gene is TRBV6-2 or TRBV6-3, the J gene TRBJ1-6; D unresolved. V lost 2 bases and J lost 7, with 24 bases in between. The CDR3 is 19 amino acids. Germline V gives CDR1 MNHEY, CDR2 SVGEGT. CDR3 residues: CASSYAWAGRAFGNSPLHF. CDR3 nucleotide sequence: TGTGCCAGCAGTTACGCCTGGGCAGGTCGGGCTTTCGGAAATTCACCCCTCCACTTT.